The 19 T cell receptor beta chains reported below all come from one sample, sequenced in a study of shared clonotypes between healthy human individuals. Repertoires were generated with immunoSEQ multiplex PCR, while TCRdb's copy carries only in-frame clones and drops some. The profile covers about 960,000 clones, with around three quarters appearing a single time and approximately 1.5% taken by the ten largest. The sequenced sample consisted of memory CD4+ T cells sorted from blood. Noted subset: CD45RA-negative fraction. The receptors were gathered from a man younger than 35 in good health.

V and J are TRBV7-2 and TRBJ2-5; D uncertain. Germline V gene lookup returns CDR1 SGHTA and CDR2 FQGNSA. V was shortened by 5 bases and J by 0 bases, with 10 bases between the two germline ends. This CDR3 is built from 14 residues. This chain's CDR3 is CASSLTQDQETQYF. As DNA, the CDR3 is TGTGCCAGCAGCCTAACGCAGGACCAAGAGACCCAGTACTTC.

This clone showed up many times. The chain links TRBV7-2 to TRBJ2-5, with D perhaps TRBD2 (6 bases). CDR3 size: 15 residues. Germline CDR1 reads SGHTA; CDR2 reads FQGNSA. The V end was cut by 3 bases, the J end by 5 bases, with 16 bases between. The CDR3 DNA is TGTGCCAGCAGCTTGGAGGGGCCCCTCCGGGAGACCCAGTACTTC. It encodes CASSLEGPLRETQYF.

The chain combines TRBV28 with TRBJ1-5; tentatively, D is TRBD1 (5 bases). The V end lost 2 bases, the J end lost 7 bases, and 12 bases lay between the germline ends. Germline values: CDR1 MDHEN, CDR2 SYDVKM. The CDR3 totals 14 residues. This CDR3 is CASSLGGDRQPQHF. CDR3 sequence (DNA): TGTGCCAGCAGTTTAGGGGGGGACCGGCAGCCCCAGCATTTT.

J is TRBJ1-2 and V is TRBV4-1; a possible D gene is TRBD1 (5 bases). The CDR3 spans 16 residues. V lost 3 bases and J lost 2, with 16 bases in between. Per the germline V gene, CDR1 is MGHRA and CDR2 is YSYEKL. The CDR3 reads CASSHPWQGSNYGYTF. The CDR3 coding sequence is TGCGCCAGCAGCCACCCCTGGCAGGGATCGAACTATGGCTACACCTTC.

The chain links TRBV30 to TRBJ2-3, with D possibly being TRBD1 or TRBD2 (7 bases each). Trimming removed 0 bases at V and 2 bases at J, with 15 bases between. Germline CDR1 and CDR2: GTSNPN and SVGIG (reference sequence). CDR3 length equals 16 residues. The CDR3 here is CAWSVHRGGFTDTQYF. The CDR3 DNA is TGTGCCTGGAGTGTACACAGGGGAGGGTTCACAGATACGCAGTATTTT. Complete variable domain (other parts from reference TRBV30 and TRBJ2-3): SQTIHQWPATLVQPVGSPLSLECTVEGTSNPNLYWYRQAAGRGLQLLFYSVGIGQISSEVPQNLSASRPQDRQFILSSKKLLLSDSGFYLCAWSVHRGGFTDTQYFGPGTRLTVL.

The genes are TRBV12-5 and TRBJ2-1; 12 nucleotides match TRBD2. Germline lookup yields CDR1 LGHNT and CDR2 FRNRAP. V lost 6 bases to trimming and J lost 0 bases; unmatched junction nucleotides: 12. The CDR3 loop spans 19 amino acids. The CDR3, as DNA: TGTGCTAGTGGACCCGCTAGCGGGAGGGACGATAGCTCCTACAATGAGCAGTTCTTC. This codes for CASGPASGRDDSSYNEQFF. The full variable domain, rest sourced from reference TRBV12-5 and TRBJ2-1, is DARVTQTPRHKVTEMGQEVTMRCQPILGHNTVFWYRQTMMQGLELLAYFRNRAPLDDSGMPKDRFSAEMPDATLATLKIQPSEPRDSAVYFCASGPASGRDDSSYNEQFFGPGTRLTVL.

The chain joins TRBV25-1 to TRBJ2-5, with D hard to call. CDR1 MGHDK and CDR2 SYGVNS come from the germline V gene. This CDR3 is built from 13 residues. V was clipped by 2 bases and J by 2 bases, with 6 bases between them. CDR3 bases: TGTGCCAGCAGTGAAGGCACTCAAGAGACCCAGTACTTC. As protein: CASSEGTQETQYF. Based on the CDR3 plus reference TRBV25-1 and TRBJ2-5, the full variable domain is EADIYQTPRYLVIGTGKKITLECSQTMGHDKMYWYQQDPGMELHLIHYSYGVNSTEKGDLSSESTVSRIRTEHFPLTLESARPSHTSQYLCASSEGTQETQYFGPGTRLLVL.

This chain joins TRBV5-1 and TRBJ2-3; the match to TRBD1 covers 9 bases. The CDR3 runs 14 residues. The V segment lost 6 bases and the J segment 1 base; nucleotides outside the gene matches: 3. Germline V gene sequence: CDR1 SGHRS, CDR2 YFSETQ. This CDR3 reads CASTWTGGTDTQYF. In DNA form, the CDR3 reads TGCGCCAGCACCTGGACAGGGGGCACAGATACGCAGTATTTT.

There are a few counts of this clone. The chain recombines TRBV2 with TRBJ2-1; 8 bases match TRBD1. The CDR3 length is 14 residues. Germline CDR1 is SNHLY and CDR2 is FYNNEI. Germline trimming cut 10 bases from V and 7 bases from J; bases unmatched to any gene: 12. Here the CDR3 DNA reads TGTGCCACCGCTCAGGGGGCGCTAGGAAATGAGCAGTTCTTC. Translation gives CATAQGALGNEQFF.

Comment on this clone: The junction does not match germline at one end; this may be a read error. The chain has TRBV7-2 and TRBJ2-1; TRBD2 matches 11 bases. The CDR3 contains 15 residues. The germline V gene encodes CDR1 SGHTA and CDR2 FQGNSA. As DNA, the CDR3 is TGTGCCAGCAGCATAGCGGGAGGGCCGTACAATGAGCAGTTCTTC. Translation gives CASSIAGGPYNEQFF.

This clone came up once. The rearrangement uses TRBV19 and TRBJ1-1; TRBD1 matches 7 bases. The germline gives CDR1 LNHDA, CDR2 SQIVND (reference sequence). V was clipped by 3 bases and J by 11 bases; unmatched bases: 9. The CDR3 runs 13 residues. Here the CDR3 reads CASSIFSGQEAFF. As DNA, the CDR3 is TGTGCCAGTAGTATTTTTTCCGGACAGGAGGCTTTCTTT.

DNA of the CDR3: TGTGCCAGCTCAGAGACAGGGGATCAGCCCCAGCATTTT. It codes for CASSETGDQPQHF. V and J are TRBV18 and TRBJ1-5; 8 bases are shared with TRBD1. This CDR3 has 13 amino acids. Unmatched junction bases numbered 2, after V lost 5 bases and J lost 5 bases. Germline V gene sequence: CDR1 KGHSH, CDR2 LQKENI. Full variable domain (rest looked up from reference TRBV18 and TRBJ1-5): NAGVMQNPRHLVRRRGQEARLRCSPMKGHSHVYWYRQLPEEGLKFMVYLQKENIIDESGMPKERFSAEFPKEGPSILRIQQVVRGDSAAYFCASSETGDQPQHFGDGTRLSIL.

This chain uses TRBV18 with TRBJ2-7; 7 nucleotides line up with TRBD1. Germline trimming cut 2 bases from V and 1 base from J; bases unmatched to any gene: 5. The CDR3 is made up of 15 amino acids. The germline CDR1 and CDR2 sequences are KGHSH and LQKENI. The CDR3 region has the DNA TGTGCCAGCTCACCAACAGGGGTCCTTTCCTACGAGCAGTACTTC. This sequence encodes CASSPTGVLSYEQYF.

The chain recombines TRBV5-4 with TRBJ2-2; 8 nucleotides agree with TRBD2. V shed 4 bases and J 0 bases; nucleotides not matched to a gene: 2. Germline values: CDR1 SGHNT, CDR2 YYREEE (reference sequence). The CDR3 consists of 15 residues. The CDR3 region has the DNA TGTGCCAGCAGCCCGGGGGGGACGAACACCGGGGAGCTGTTTTTT. The encoded protein is CASSPGGTNTGELFF.

This clone turned up a few times. V and J are TRBV30 and TRBJ1-6; 10 bases fit TRBD1. V was pared by 8 bases and J by 10 bases, with 5 bases of the junction left unmatched. The germline gives CDR1 GTSNPN, CDR2 SVGIG (reference sequence). The CDR3 extends over 12 amino acids. The CDR3 DNA reads as TGTGCCGGGGGACAGGGGAAATCACCCCTCCACTTT. Residues: CAGGQGKSPLHF.

This chain links TRBV6-6 with TRBJ2-7, with a possible D match to TRBD2 (5 bases). With 0 bases removed from V and 1 base from J, the gap between germline ends came to 13 bases. Germline loops: CDR1 MNHNY, CDR2 SVGAGI (reference sequence). This CDR3 has 16 residues. CDR3 nucleotides: TGTGCCAGCAGTTACTCCCCAGCGGAGAATTCCTACGAGCAGTACTTC. Translating it yields CASSYSPAENSYEQYF.

The chain joins TRBV2 to TRBJ1-6, with D perhaps matching TRBD1 (6 bases). This CDR3 spans 13 amino acids. Between the trimmed V and J ends, which lost 7 bases and 11 bases, there was a span of 15 bases. Germline values: CDR1 SNHLY, CDR2 FYNNEI. The CDR3 DNA is TGTGCCAGCATTGCAGGGGTCTTTACACCCCTCCACTTT. As protein: CASIAGVFTPLHF.

Concerning this clone: This sequence is one base from a far larger clone and is likely a read error. Distinct nucleotide sequences in the sample also encode this CDR3. The chain combines TRBV7-2 with TRBJ2-2; no definite D call. The CDR3 is 12 amino acids. V was trimmed by 3 bases and J by 5 bases, leaving 4 bases between them. CDR1 SGHTA and CDR2 FQGNSA come from the germline V gene. DNA for the CDR3: TGTGCCAGCAGCTTTGGGACCGGGGAGCTGTTTTTT. It is translated as CASSFGTGELFF.

The chain uses TRBV5-4 and TRBJ2-2; D not resolved. The CDR3 has 13 residues. CDR1 and CDR2 from the germline V gene are SGHNT and YYREEE (reference sequence). The germline V and J ends were trimmed by 0 bases and 7 bases, with 7 bases remaining between them. In DNA form, the CDR3 reads TGTGCCAGCAGCTTGGTGGGCAGCGGGGAGCTGTTTTTT. Translated: CASSLVGSGELFF.